Ten or more counts support the clone carrying this T cell receptor (beta chain). Its antigen is not known. This CDR3 region has 13 residues. CDR1 and CDR2 from the germline V gene are MGHDK and SYGVNS. This sample stems from a study of neurological immune-mediated disorders. Points from the study as a whole: While HTLV-1-associated myelopathy showed the greatest TCR clonal expansion, multiple sclerosis showed the least, falling below healthy controls. No CDR3 amino acid sequences were shared by expanded clones across subjects, suggesting private repertoires in all groups.

Maryland, USA blood bank volunteers served as healthy controls. Synthesis of cDNA was performed by 5'RACE using 10-nucleotide random UMIs. MiXCR was run by TCRdb on the 5' RACE reads, yielding one entry per CDR3 protein. The profile covers under 90,000 distinct CDR3 sequences, with approximately 9.4% appearing a single time and 1.5% to 2% taken by the ten largest. This chain uses TRBV25-1 with TRBJ2-3; D might be TRBD1 or TRBD2, each matching 7 bases. Sequenced: PBMCs. This clonotype was sampled from a man between 45 and 60 years old in good health. The DNA for the CDR3 is TGTGCTAGGGGGAGGGGGCCCACAGATACGCAGTATTTT. As protein: CARGRGPTDTQYF.